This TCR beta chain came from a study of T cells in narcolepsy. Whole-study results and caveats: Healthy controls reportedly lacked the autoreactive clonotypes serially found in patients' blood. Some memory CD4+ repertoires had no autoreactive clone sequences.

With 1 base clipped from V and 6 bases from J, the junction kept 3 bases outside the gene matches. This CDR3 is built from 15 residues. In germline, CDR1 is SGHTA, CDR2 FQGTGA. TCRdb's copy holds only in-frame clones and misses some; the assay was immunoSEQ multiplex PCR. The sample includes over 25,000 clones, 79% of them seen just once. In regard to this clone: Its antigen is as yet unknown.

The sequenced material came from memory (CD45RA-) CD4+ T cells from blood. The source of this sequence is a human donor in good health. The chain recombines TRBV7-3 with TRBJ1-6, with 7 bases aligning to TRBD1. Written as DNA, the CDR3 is TGTGCCAGCAGCTTAATGGGGGACAGTAATTCACCCCTCCACTTT. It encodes CASSLMGDSNSPLHF.